The next 17 T cell receptor beta chains were all read from a single sample in a study of blood T cell repertoires in COVID-19. The table came from immunoSEQ multiplex PCR; TCRdb's copy has only in-frame clones and leaves some out. The repertoire has 300,000 to 400,000 clones, roughly 90% of them found once; the top ten carry under 4.5%. The specimen sequenced was peripheral blood. These TCRs come from a woman in her forties or fifties with active or convalescent COVID-19.

This chain connects TRBV7-3 to TRBJ2-7, with TRBD1 identical over 12 bases. Trimming at V came to 5 bases and at J to 3 bases, leaving 14 bases not matched to a gene. Germline V gene lookup returns CDR1 SGHTA and CDR2 FQGTGA. This CDR3 comprises 18 residues. CDR3 sequence reads: CASSPGPGTGGAGYEQYF. The CDR3 DNA sequence: TGTGCCAGCAGCCCCGGTCCCGGGACAGGGGGCGCTGGCTACGAGCAGTACTTC.

The rearrangement uses TRBV10-3 and TRBJ2-3; TRBD2 agrees at 7 bases. Germline V gives CDR1 ENHRY, CDR2 SYGVKD. The CDR3 contains 13 residues. After removal of 8 bases from V and 5 bases from J, the junction contained 7 bases not matched to a gene. CDR3 nucleotides: TGTGCCATCTGGGCGGGAGCCCTAGATACGCAGTATTTT. This encodes CAIWAGALDTQYF.

The rearrangement joins TRBV19 to TRBJ2-3; 11 bases match TRBD2. The CDR3 sequence is 16 residues long. CDR1 is LNHDA and CDR2 is SQIVND in the germline V gene (reference sequence). J was trimmed by 2 bases and V by 5 bases; bases with no gene match: 6. CDR3 in amino acids: CASSSRLAGNTDTQYF. The CDR3 nucleotides read TGTGCCAGTAGTTCCCGACTAGCGGGGAACACAGATACGCAGTATTTT. Filled out from reference TRBV19 and TRBJ2-3, the complete variable domain reads DGGITQSPKYLFRKEGQNVTLSCEQNLNHDAMYWYRQDPGQGLRLIYYSQIVNDFQKGDIAEGYSVSREKKESFPLTVTSAQKNPTAFYLCASSSRLAGNTDTQYFGPGTRLTVL.

The chain combines TRBV4-1 with TRBJ1-4, with unresolved D. Trimming stripped 1 base from V and 6 bases from J, with 12 bases between. This CDR3 spans 15 amino acids. From germline, CDR1 is MGHRA and CDR2 YSYEKL. The CDR3 loop is CASSQVPGSDEKLFF. The CDR3 DNA is TGCGCCAGCAGCCAAGTCCCCGGGTCGGATGAAAAACTGTTTTTT.

J is TRBJ1-2 and V is TRBV30, with D hard to call. Trimming left V 2 bases short and J 1 base short, with 11 bases between. CDR1 is GTSNPN, CDR2 SVGIG, per germline (reference sequence). The CDR3 loop spans 14 amino acids. CDR3: CAWSNGLRNYGYTF. Here the CDR3 DNA reads TGTGCCTGGAGTAACGGACTGCGTAACTATGGCTACACCTTC.

The chain couples TRBV6-5 to TRBJ2-3; 7 nucleotides match TRBD2. This CDR3 region has 13 residues. Germline V gene sequence: CDR1 MNHEY, CDR2 SVGAGI. V gave up 6 bases and J gave up 7 bases; unmatched junction bases: 7. The CDR3 protein is CASSQGLHNTQYF. In DNA, the CDR3 is TGTGCCAGCAGCCAGGGACTACACAATACGCAGTATTTT.

The V gene is TRBV19, the J gene TRBJ2-7; 7 bases line up with TRBD2. The CDR3 covers 14 residues. Trimming cost V 5 bases and J 5 bases; bases outside gene matches: 9. The germline V gene encodes CDR1 LNHDA and CDR2 SQIVND (reference sequence). CDR3 nucleotide sequence: TGTGCCAGTAGTGTACGACTAGCTTTCCACGAGCAGTACTTC. It codes for CASSVRLAFHEQYF.

The chain employs TRBV5-6 and TRBJ2-1, with TRBD2 identical over 10 bases. V was clipped by 1 base and J by 9 bases; unmatched bases: 7. Germline V lookup: CDR1 SGHDT, CDR2 YYEEEE. The CDR3 covers 15 residues. The CDR3 nucleotides read TGTGCCAGCAGCTTGAGCGGGGGGGCACCCCGTGAGCAGTTCTTC. Amino acid sequence: CASSLSGGAPREQFF.

The chain combines TRBV6-1 with TRBJ1-5, with 7 bases identical to TRBD1. V lost 2 bases, J lost 5 bases, and 6 bases stayed unmatched. Germline V gene lookup returns CDR1 MNHNS and CDR2 SASEGT. The CDR3 contains 15 residues. Here the CDR3 reads CASSEYDRADQPQHF. The CDR3, as DNA: TGTGCCAGCAGTGAATACGACAGGGCAGATCAGCCCCAGCATTTT.

The rearrangement uses TRBV5-1 and TRBJ1-2; 10 bases agree with TRBD1. Losses at the gene ends were 1 base for V and 3 bases for J; bases not matched to a gene: 6. The length of the CDR3 is 16 residues. Germline loops: CDR1 SGHRS, CDR2 YFSETQ. CDR3 nucleotides: TGCGCCAGCAGCTTGAAGACGGGACAGGGGTACTATGGCTACACCTTC. Translation: CASSLKTGQGYYGYTF.

The rearrangement links TRBV5-1 to TRBJ1-1; D is unclear. Looked up from germline, CDR1 is SGHRS and CDR2 is YFSETQ. V lost 0 bases and J 2 bases, leaving 8 bases between the germline ends. The CDR3 is 14 residues long. CDR3 bases: TGCGCCAGCAGCTTGGATGGCACAAACACTGAAGCTTTCTTT. Protein sequence: CASSLDGTNTEAFF.

V and J are TRBV11-2 and TRBJ1-1; TRBD1 matches 12 bases. Per germline, CDR1 SGHAT and CDR2 FQNNGV. J was trimmed by 0 bases and V by 4 bases; bases with no gene match: 6. This CDR3 is 17 amino acids long. Here the CDR3 DNA reads TGTGCCAGCAGCTCGGGACAGGGGGCAACCATGAACACTGAAGCTTTCTTT. Translation: CASSSGQGATMNTEAFF.

The chain links TRBV13 to TRBJ1-2; 8 bases align to TRBD1. CDR1 and CDR2 (germline): PRHDT, FYEKMQ (reference sequence). The CDR3 is made up of 14 amino acids. J gave up 6 bases and V 1 base, and 4 bases lay outside the gene matches. In nucleotides, the CDR3 is TGTGCCAGCAGCTTAGATGGCAGGGGGCATGGCTACACCTTC. This translates into CASSLDGRGHGYTF. Together with reference TRBV13 and TRBJ1-2, the CDR3 gives the full variable domain: AAGVIQSPRHLIKEKRETATLKCYPIPRHDTVYWYQQGPGQDPQFLISFYEKMQSDKGSIPDRFSAQQFSDYHSELNMSSLELGDSALYFCASSLDGRGHGYTFGSGTRLTVV.

The V gene is TRBV24-1, the J gene TRBJ2-2; D is perhaps TRBD1 (5 bases). There are 15 residues in the CDR3. Looked up from germline, CDR1 is KGHDR and CDR2 is SFDVKD. V lost 7 bases and J 4 bases, leaving 15 bases between the germline ends. CDR3: CATSGQGDPTGELFF. CDR3 coding DNA: TGTGCCACCAGCGGGCAAGGGGATCCCACCGGGGAGCTGTTTTTT.

The rearrangement joins TRBV10-3 to TRBJ1-2; 10 bases match TRBD1. Germline lookup yields CDR1 ENHRY and CDR2 SYGVKD. CDR3 length: 18 amino acids. V lost 6 bases to trimming and J lost 0 bases; unmatched junction nucleotides: 13. CDR3 in amino acids: CAIRASAGQGITNYGYTF. In DNA form, the CDR3 reads TGTGCCATCAGGGCGAGTGCGGGACAGGGGATAACTAACTATGGCTACACCTTC.

The chain carries TRBV4-3 and TRBJ2-1, with 9 positions matching TRBD2. J gave up 4 bases and V 1 base, and 14 bases lay outside the gene matches. CDR3 length: 19 amino acids. The germline CDR1 and CDR2 sequences are LGHNA and YSLEER. The CDR3 protein is CASSQVDVAGGAPYNEQFF. The CDR3 nucleotides read TGCGCCAGCAGCCAAGTAGATGTGGCGGGGGGGGCCCCTTACAATGAGCAGTTCTTC.

The V call is TRBV7-9, the J call TRBJ1-1; TRBD1 aligns across 8 bases. This CDR3 has 15 amino acids. Germline loops: CDR1 SEHNR, CDR2 FQNEAQ (reference sequence). Trimming cost V 5 bases and J 0 bases; bases outside gene matches: 5. This CDR3 is CASSPGTGMNTEAFF. As DNA, the CDR3 is TGTGCCAGCAGCCCAGGGACAGGCATGAACACTGAAGCTTTCTTT.